This T cell receptor (beta chain) was profiled in a study of T cell responses to AZD1222 COVID-19 vaccine. Repertoires were generated with immunoSEQ multiplex PCR, while TCRdb's copy carries only in-frame clones and drops some. The table lists some 110,000 clones, around 90% of them singletons, with 5.1% in the top ten. V trimming: 8 bases; J trimming: 2 bases; junction bases outside the gene matches: 7. The germline gives CDR1 MNHEY, CDR2 SVGAGI. The CDR3 sequence is 15 residues long. The sample here was peripheral blood, taken on day 0 of AZD1222 vaccination. This TCR came from an adult in good health. The chain combines TRBV6-5 with TRBJ1-5; TRBD1 matches 9 bases. The CDR3 region has the DNA TGTGCCAGCTTAGGGGGACAGGGAGGCAATCAGCCCCAGCATTTT. This translates into CASLGGQGGNQPQHF.